This T cell receptor beta chain was observed in a study of neurological immune-mediated disorders. Whole-study results and caveats: The study found no CDR3 amino acid sequences shared by expanded clones across subjects, suggesting private repertoires in all groups.

This clonotype appeared many times. The target antigen is unknown. Volunteers from a blood bank in Maryland, USA, made up the healthy controls. V dropped 4 bases and J dropped 6; count of bases not matched to a gene: 8. The CDR3 covers 14 residues. CDR1 is MNHNY, CDR2 SVGAGI, per germline (reference sequence). 5'RACE generated cDNA with 10-nucleotide random UMIs. TCRdb re-called the 5' RACE reads through MiXCR, storing one row per CDR3 protein. The sample gives about 84,000 distinct CDR3 sequences, approximately 10% of which show up once; around 1.8% is in the top ten. The clonotype comes from a man aged 35 to 55 in good health. The sequenced material came from PBMCs. The chain joins TRBV6-6 to TRBJ1-2; 7 nucleotides agree with TRBD1. The CDR3 loop is CASSSTAGGHGYTF. Here the CDR3 DNA reads TGTGCCAGCAGTTCTACTGCAGGGGGGCATGGCTACACCTTC.